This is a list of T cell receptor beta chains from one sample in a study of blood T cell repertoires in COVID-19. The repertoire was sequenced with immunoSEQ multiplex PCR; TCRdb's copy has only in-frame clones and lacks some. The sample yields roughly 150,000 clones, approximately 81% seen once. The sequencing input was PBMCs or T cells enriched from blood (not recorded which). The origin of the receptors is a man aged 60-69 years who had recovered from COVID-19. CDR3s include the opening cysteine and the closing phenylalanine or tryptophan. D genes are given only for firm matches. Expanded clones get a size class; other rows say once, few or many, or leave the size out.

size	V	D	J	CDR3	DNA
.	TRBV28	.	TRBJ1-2	CASREGVNGYTF	TGTGCCAGCAGAGAAGGGGTGAACGGCTACACCTTC
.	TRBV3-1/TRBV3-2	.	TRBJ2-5	CASSESPRDQYF	TGTGCCAGCAGCGAGTCCCCGAGGGACCAGTACTTC
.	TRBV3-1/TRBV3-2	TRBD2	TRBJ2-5	CASSERLAGGQETQYF	TGTGCCAGCAGCGAACGACTAGCGGGGGGGCAAGAGACCCAGTACTTC
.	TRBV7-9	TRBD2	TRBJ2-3	CASSPSGSGTDTQYF	TGTGCCAGCAGCCCCAGCGGGAGTGGCACAGATACGCAGTATTTT
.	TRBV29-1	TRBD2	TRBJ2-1	CSVDTLRGSSTFF	TGCAGCGTTGACACCCTCCGCGGGAGTAGTACGTTCTTC
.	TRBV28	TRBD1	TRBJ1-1	CASSATVGRGLGTEAFF	TGTGCCAGCAGTGCTACAGTTGGCAGGGGGCTCGGCACTGAAGCTTTCTTT
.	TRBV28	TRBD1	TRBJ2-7	CAAHGTGGRYEQYF	TGTGCCGCCCACGGGACAGGGGGCCGTTACGAGCAGTACTTC
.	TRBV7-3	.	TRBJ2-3	CASSTNRVDTQYF	TGTGCCAGCAGCACAAACAGGGTTGATACGCAGTATTTT
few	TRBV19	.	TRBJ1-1	CASSTAGRLEAFF	TGTGCCAGTAGTACCGCCGGTCGGTTAGAAGCTTTCTTT
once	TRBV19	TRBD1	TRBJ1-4	CASIGGQGGEKLFF	TGTGCCAGTATCGGGGGACAGGGGGGCGAAAAACTGTTTTTT
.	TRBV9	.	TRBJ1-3	CASSVGAVGGNTIYF	TGTGCCAGCAGCGTAGGGGCCGTTGGTGGAAACACCATATATTTT
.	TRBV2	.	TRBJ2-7	CASSDPSLRHYEQYF	TGTGCCAGCAGTGACCCGAGCCTTAGACACTACGAGCAGTACTTC
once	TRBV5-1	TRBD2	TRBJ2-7	CASSWSAGGNYEQYF	TGCGCCAGCAGCTGGTCGGCGGGAGGGAACTACGAGCAGTACTTC
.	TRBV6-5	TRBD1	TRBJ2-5	CASSRDRPETQYF	TGTGCCAGCAGCCGGGACAGGCCCGAGACCCAGTACTTC
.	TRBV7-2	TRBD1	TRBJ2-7	CASSLGTGSSYEQYF	TGTGCCAGCAGCTTAGGGACAGGGTCCTCCTACGAGCAGTACTTC
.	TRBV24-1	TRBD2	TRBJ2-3	CATSDPRLAGVRDTQYF	TGTGCCACCAGTGATCCTCGGCTAGCGGGAGTAAGAGATACGCAGTATTTT
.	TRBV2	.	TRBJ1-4	CASSLTRGNEKLFF	TGTGCCAGCAGTCTTACACGGGGTAATGAAAAACTGTTTTTT
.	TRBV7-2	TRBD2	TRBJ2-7	CASSPGLAGGRFLYEQYF	TGTGCCAGCAGCCCGGGACTAGCGGGAGGTCGGTTTCTCTACGAGCAGTACTTC
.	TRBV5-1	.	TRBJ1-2	CASSLFSGANYGYTF	TGCGCCAGCAGCTTGTTTTCAGGGGCTAACTATGGCTACACCTTC
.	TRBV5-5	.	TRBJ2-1	CASSLDSGSYNEQFF	TGTGCCAGCAGCTTGGACAGCGGGTCCTACAATGAGCAGTTCTTC
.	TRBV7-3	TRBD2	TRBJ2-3	CASSLTSGADTQYF	TGTGCCAGCAGCCTGACTAGCGGGGCGGATACGCAGTATTTT
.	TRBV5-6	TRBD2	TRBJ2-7	CASSLASGGWWISEQYF	TGTGCCAGCAGCTTGGCTAGCGGGGGCTGGTGGATAAGCGAGCAGTACTTC
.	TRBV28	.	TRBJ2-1	CASSFAGNDNEQFF	TGTGCCAGCAGTTTCGCAGGGAATGACAATGAGCAGTTCTTC
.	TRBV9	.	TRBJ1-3	CASSVGGGDSGNTIYF	TGTGCCAGCAGCGTAGGAGGGGGGGACTCTGGAAACACCATATATTTT
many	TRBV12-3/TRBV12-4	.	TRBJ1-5	CASSYREGQPQHF	TGTGCCAGCAGTTACAGGGAAGGTCAGCCCCAGCATTTT
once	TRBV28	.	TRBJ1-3	CASSFPDVTYGNTIYF	TGTGCCAGCAGTTTTCCTGATGTGACATATGGAAACACCATATATTTT
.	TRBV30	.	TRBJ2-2	CAWSVQRGTTGELFF	TGTGCCTGGAGTGTACAACGGGGTACCACCGGGGAGCTGTTTTTT
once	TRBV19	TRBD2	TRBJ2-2	CASSTPLAGTGELFF	TGTGCCAGTAGTACCCCACTAGCGGGCACCGGGGAGCTGTTTTTT
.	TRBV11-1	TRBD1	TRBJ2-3	CASSFGTGGTDTQYF	TGTGCCAGCAGCTTTGGGACAGGGGGCACAGATACGCAGTATTTT
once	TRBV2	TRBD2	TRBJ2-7	CASSSGWGGLAEQYF	TGTGCCAGCAGTTCCGGTTGGGGGGGTCTCGCCGAGCAGTACTTC
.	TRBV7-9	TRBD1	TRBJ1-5	CASSLGGQGDQPQHF	TGTGCCAGCAGCTTAGGTGGACAGGGGGATCAGCCCCAGCATTTT
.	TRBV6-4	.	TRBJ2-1	CASSEGQGYNEQFF	TGTGCCAGCAGTGAGGGGCAGGGCTACAATGAGCAGTTCTTC
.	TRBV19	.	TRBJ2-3	CASSAYFSGADTQYF	TGTGCCAGTAGCGCCTACTTTTCGGGTGCAGATACGCAGTATTTT
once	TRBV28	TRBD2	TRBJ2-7	CASSAVAGGRNEQYF	TGTGCCAGCAGCGCTGTAGCGGGAGGGCGGAACGAGCAGTACTTC
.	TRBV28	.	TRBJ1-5	CASSVAGGGEQPQHF	TGTGCCAGCAGTGTTGCGGGGGGCGGGGAACAGCCCCAGCATTTT
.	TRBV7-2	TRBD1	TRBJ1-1	CASSLRMDRAGTEAFF	TGTGCCAGCAGCCTACGCATGGACAGGGCAGGCACTGAAGCTTTCTTT